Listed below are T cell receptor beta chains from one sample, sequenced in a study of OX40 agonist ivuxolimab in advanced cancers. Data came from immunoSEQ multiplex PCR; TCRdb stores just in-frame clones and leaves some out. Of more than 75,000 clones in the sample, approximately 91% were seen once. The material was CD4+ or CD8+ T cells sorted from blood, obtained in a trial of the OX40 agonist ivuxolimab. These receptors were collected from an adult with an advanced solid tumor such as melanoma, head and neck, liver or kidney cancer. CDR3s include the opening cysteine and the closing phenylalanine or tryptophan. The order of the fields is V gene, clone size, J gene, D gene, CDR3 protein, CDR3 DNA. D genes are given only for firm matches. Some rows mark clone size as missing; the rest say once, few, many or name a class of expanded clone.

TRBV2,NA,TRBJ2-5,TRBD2,CASSVRTSGEETQYF,TGTGCCAGCAGTGTACGGACTAGCGGGGAAGAGACCCAGTACTTC
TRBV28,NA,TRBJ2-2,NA,CASRQSRVSSVWDSTGELFF,TGTGCCAGCAGGCAATCACGAGTCAGTTCCGTTTGGGATTCCACCGGGGAGCTGTTTTTT
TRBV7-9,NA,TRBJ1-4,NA,CASSLGPGTNEKLFF,TGTGCCAGCAGCTTAGGACCCGGGACTAATGAAAAACTGTTTTTT
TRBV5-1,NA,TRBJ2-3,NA,CASSPPVAESTDTQYF,TGCGCCAGCAGCCCCCCGGTAGCGGAGAGCACAGATACGCAGTATTTT
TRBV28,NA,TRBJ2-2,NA,CASTPAAGSNTGELFF,TGTGCCAGCACCCCCGCGGCGGGTTCGAACACCGGGGAGCTGTTTTTT
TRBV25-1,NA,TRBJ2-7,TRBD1,CASSGIQGASEQYF,TGTGCCAGCAGTGGGATACAGGGGGCGTCCGAGCAGTACTTC
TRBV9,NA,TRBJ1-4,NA,CASSVGWDSNEKLFF,TGTGCCAGCAGCGTAGGATGGGACTCGAATGAAAAACTGTTTTTT
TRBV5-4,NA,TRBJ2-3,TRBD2,CASSLALAGAGTDTQYF,TGTGCCAGCAGCTTGGCCTTAGCGGGAGCGGGAACAGATACGCAGTATTTT
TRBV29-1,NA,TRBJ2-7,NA,CSVELGRGSYEQYF,TGCAGCGTTGAACTGGGAAGAGGGTCCTACGAGCAGTACTTC
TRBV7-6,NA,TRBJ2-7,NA,CASSLAEVYEQYF,TGTGCCAGCAGCTTAGCGGAGGTCTACGAGCAGTACTTC
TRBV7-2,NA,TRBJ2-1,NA,CASSLGPLDEQFF,TGTGCCAGCAGCTTAGGACCTTTGGATGAGCAGTTCTTC
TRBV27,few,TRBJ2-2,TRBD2,CASSLAGGLSIGELFF,TGTGCCAGCAGTCTAGCGGGGGGCCTCTCGATCGGGGAGCTGTTTTTT
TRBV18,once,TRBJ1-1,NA,CASSPYTGMDTEAFF,TGTGCCAGCTCACCATATACAGGGATGGACACTGAAGCTTTCTTT
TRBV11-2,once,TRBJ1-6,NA,CASSLGEVSPLHF,TGTGCCAGCAGCTTAGGCGAGGTTTCACCCCTCCACTTT
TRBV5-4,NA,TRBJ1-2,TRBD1,CASSSRDSYGYTF,TGTGCCAGCAGCTCGAGGGACAGCTATGGCTACACCTTC
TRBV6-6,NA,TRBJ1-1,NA,CASRVSRDTLNTEAFF,TGTGCCAGCCGTGTCTCCCGGGACACTCTGAACACTGAAGCTTTCTTT
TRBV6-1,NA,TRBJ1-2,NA,CASEQGRGTLYGYTF,TGTGCCAGCGAGCAAGGGAGAGGGACCCTCTATGGCTACACCTTC
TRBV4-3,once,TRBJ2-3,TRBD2,CASSLQRTSGGPDTQYF,TGCGCCAGCAGCCTTCAAAGGACTAGCGGGGGCCCAGATACGCAGTATTTT
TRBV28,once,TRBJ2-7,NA,CASTAGGGGPYEQYF,TGTGCCAGCACCGCCGGGGGAGGGGGCCCCTACGAGCAGTACTTC
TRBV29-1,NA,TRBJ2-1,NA,CSVRGAGVYEQFF,TGCAGCGTTCGAGGGGCAGGGGTATATGAGCAGTTCTTC
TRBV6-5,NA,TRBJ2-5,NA,CASRVAGDGGTQYF,TGTGCCAGCAGGGTAGCCGGAGACGGAGGGACCCAGTACTTC
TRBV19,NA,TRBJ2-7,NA,CASSIGGWRGYEQYF,TGTGCCAGTAGTATAGGAGGCTGGCGGGGCTACGAGCAGTACTTC
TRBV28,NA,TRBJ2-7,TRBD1,CASSLGTAREQYF,TGTGCCAGCAGTTTAGGGACAGCGAGGGAGCAGTACTTC
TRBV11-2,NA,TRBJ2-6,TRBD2,CASSGGLAGASGANVLTF,TGTGCCAGCAGCGGGGGCCTAGCGGGAGCCTCTGGGGCCAACGTCCTGACTTTC
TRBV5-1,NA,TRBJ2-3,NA,CASSSLGGDTQYF,TGCGCCAGCAGCTCGCTAGGGGGGGATACGCAGTATTTT
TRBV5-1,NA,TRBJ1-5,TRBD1,CASSLQGYGNQPQHF,TGCGCCAGCAGCTTACAGGGGTATGGCAATCAGCCCCAGCATTTT
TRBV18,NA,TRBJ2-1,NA,CASSPLTEQQFF,TGTGCCAGCTCACCGCTCACTGAGCAGCAGTTCTTC
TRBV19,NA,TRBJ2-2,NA,CASSPGSGTGELFF,TGTGCCAGTTCACCGGGGTCGGGCACCGGGGAGCTGTTTTTT
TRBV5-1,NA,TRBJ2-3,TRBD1,CASSTSGTGVTDTQYF,TGCGCCAGCAGCACCTCCGGGACAGGAGTCACAGATACGCAGTATTTT
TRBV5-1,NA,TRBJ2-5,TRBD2,CASSLASRGRAILVGETQYF,TGCGCCAGCAGCTTGGCCAGTCGCGGGAGGGCCATTTTGGTAGGAGAGACCCAGTACTTC
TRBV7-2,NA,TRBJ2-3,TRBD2,CASSWTSGGSSYSTDTQYF,TGTGCCAGCAGCTGGACTAGCGGGGGGTCCAGTTATAGCACAGATACGCAGTATTTT
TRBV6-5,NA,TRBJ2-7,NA,CASSRQSSYEQYF,TGTGCCAGCAGTCGACAGAGCTCCTACGAGCAGTACTTC
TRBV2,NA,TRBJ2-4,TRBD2,CASSESAGKNIQYF,TGTGCCAGCAGTGAATCAGCGGGAAAAAACATTCAGTACTTC
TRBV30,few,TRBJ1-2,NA,CAWSATMGYGYTF,TGTGCCTGGAGTGCGACGATGGGCTATGGCTACACCTTC
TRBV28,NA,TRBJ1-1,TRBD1,CASSLSGRGRTEAFF,TGTGCCAGCAGTTTATCAGGCAGGGGGCGGACTGAAGCTTTCTTT
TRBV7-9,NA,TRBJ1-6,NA,CASSLSEGSPLHF,TGTGCCAGCAGCTTAAGCGAGGGTTCACCCCTCCACTTT
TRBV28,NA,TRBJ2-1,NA,CASSFTNSYNEQFF,TGTGCCAGCAGTTTTACTAACTCCTACAATGAGCAGTTCTTC
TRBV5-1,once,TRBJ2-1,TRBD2,CASRSGGAAYNEQFF,TGCGCCAGCAGGTCCGGGGGGGCGGCCTACAATGAGCAGTTCTTC
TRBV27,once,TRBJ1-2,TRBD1,CASSVDVGTVFGYTF,TGTGCCAGCAGTGTAGACGTTGGGACAGTTTTTGGCTACACCTTC
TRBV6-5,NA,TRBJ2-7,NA,CASSYSRQSYEQYF,TGTGCCAGCAGTTACTCACGGCAGTCCTACGAGCAGTACTTC
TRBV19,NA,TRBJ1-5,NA,CASTLWAGASNQPQHF,TGTGCCAGTACCCTATGGGCGGGGGCAAGCAATCAGCCCCAGCATTTT
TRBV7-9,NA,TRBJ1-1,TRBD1,CASSSSGTGGFGEAFF,TGTGCCAGCAGCTCCTCCGGGACAGGGGGGTTCGGCGAAGCTTTCTTT
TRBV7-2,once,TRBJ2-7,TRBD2,CASSPRAGVYEQYF,TGTGCCAGCAGCCCGAGGGCGGGAGTTTACGAGCAGTACTTC
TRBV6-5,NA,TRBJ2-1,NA,CASSYSGAGLYNEQFF,TGTGCCAGCAGTTACTCTGGAGCGGGCCTTTACAATGAGCAGTTCTTC
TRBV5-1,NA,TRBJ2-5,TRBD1,CASSRDSQETQYF,TGCGCCAGCAGCCGGGACAGTCAAGAGACCCAGTACTTC
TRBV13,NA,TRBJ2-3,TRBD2,CASSPAGTRSTDTQYF,TGTGCCAGCAGCCCGGCCGGGACTAGAAGCACAGATACGCAGTATTTT
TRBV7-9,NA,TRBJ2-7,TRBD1,CATTTGGSYEQYF,TGTGCCACCACGACAGGGGGCTCCTACGAGCAGTACTTC
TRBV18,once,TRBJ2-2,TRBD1,CASSPQGQGNTGELFF,TGTGCCAGCTCACCACAGGGACAGGGGAACACCGGGGAGCTGTTTTTT
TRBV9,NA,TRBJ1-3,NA,CASSVVGSGNTIYF,TGTGCCAGCAGCGTAGTGGGCTCTGGAAACACCATATATTTT
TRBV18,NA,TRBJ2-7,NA,CASSLSGQGQNEQYF,TGTGCCAGCTCACTATCTGGGCAGGGTCAGAACGAGCAGTACTTC
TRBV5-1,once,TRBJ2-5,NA,CASSLVGEETQYF,TGCGCCAGCAGTCTGGTAGGGGAAGAGACCCAGTACTTC